A selection of T cell receptor beta chains follows, all from one sample in a study of a mutant IDH1 vaccine in newly diagnosed glioma. The method was immunoSEQ multiplex PCR; TCRdb's version includes in-frame clones alone and lacks a portion of them. Altogether around 40,000 clones are present, 65% to 85% being singletons, with the ten largest covering about 2.2%. Antigens of these TCRs are unknown. The sequences come from PBMCs, collected from a glioma patient whose treatment included an IDH1 peptide vaccine. The receptors were gathered from a man between 35 and 55 years old with glioma. Each CDR3 is given with its conserved first and last residue. The D gene is left open where the match is weak. Size is omitted from some rows. Given values are once, few, many or a class for expanded clones.

j_call,clone_size,d_call,v_call,cdr3_aa,cdr3_nt
TRBJ2-3,NA,NA,TRBV4-1,CASSRSKWSTDTQYF,TGCGCCAGCAGCCGTTCGAAGTGGAGCACAGATACGCAGTATTTT
TRBJ1-4,NA,NA,TRBV6-6,CASSYRRTNEKLFF,TGTGCCAGCAGTTACAGGAGAACTAATGAAAAACTGTTTTTT
TRBJ2-7,NA,TRBD2,TRBV5-1,CASSAAGLALTYYEQYF,TGCGCCAGCAGCGCCGCGGGACTAGCCCTCACCTACTACGAGCAGTACTTC
TRBJ1-1,NA,NA,TRBV20-1,CSGAEAFF,TGCAGCGGGGCTGAAGCTTTCTTT
TRBJ2-7,NA,NA,TRBV10-3,CAISAYRSPYEQYF,TGTGCCATCAGTGCCTATCGTTCCCCTTACGAGCAGTACTTC
TRBJ1-1,NA,NA,TRBV5-4,CASSMEQINTEAFF,TGTGCCAGCAGTATGGAACAGATTAACACTGAAGCTTTCTTT
TRBJ1-2,NA,NA,TRBV11-1,CASRETTGGGYGYTF,TGTGCCAGCAGAGAGACTACGGGTGGAGGCTATGGCTACACCTTC
TRBJ2-5,NA,TRBD2,TRBV4-2,CASSQDTSGSSETQYF,TGTGCCAGCAGCCAAGATACTAGCGGGAGCTCGGAGACCCAGTACTTC
TRBJ2-7,NA,TRBD2,TRBV5-6,CASSLDGGLSDGEQYF,TGTGCCAGCAGCTTGGATGGGGGACTATCCGATGGAGAGCAGTACTTC
TRBJ2-1,NA,NA,TRBV5-6,CASSLDSISYNEQFF,TGTGCCAGCAGCCTTGACTCCATTTCCTACAATGAGCAGTTCTTC
TRBJ2-3,NA,NA,TRBV10-3,CAISESVGTDTQYF,TGTGCCATCAGTGAGTCAGTAGGGACGGATACGCAGTATTTT
TRBJ2-2,NA,TRBD2,TRBV25-1,CASRLAGATGELFF,TGTGCCAGCCGACTAGCGGGAGCCACCGGGGAGCTGTTTTTT
TRBJ2-1,NA,NA,TRBV25-1,CASSELGTGVYNEQFF,TGTGCCAGCAGTGAATTAGGCACAGGAGTATACAATGAGCAGTTCTTC
TRBJ2-5,NA,NA,TRBV7-2,CASSLSRSYQETQYF,TGTGCCAGCAGCTTAAGCAGGTCGTACCAAGAGACCCAGTACTTC
TRBJ2-2,NA,NA,TRBV5-6,CASSPPPVGDNTGELFF,TGTGCCAGCAGCCCTCCACCCGTGGGGGATAACACCGGGGAGCTGTTTTTT
TRBJ1-5,NA,NA,TRBV19,CASSIEGSQGGNQPQHF,TGTGCCAGTAGTATAGAAGGTTCCCAGGGTGGGAATCAGCCCCAGCATTTT
TRBJ2-7,NA,NA,TRBV6-1,CASAKPPGYEQYF,TGTGCCAGCGCCAAACCGCCAGGCTACGAGCAGTACTTC
TRBJ2-7,few,TRBD2,TRBV18,CASSPPASGAYEQYF,TGTGCCAGCTCACCACCGGCTAGCGGGGCTTACGAGCAGTACTTC
TRBJ2-7,NA,NA,TRBV15,CATSRVPTGTPTYEQYF,TGTGCCACCAGCAGGGTGCCTACCGGGACTCCAACCTACGAGCAGTACTTC
TRBJ1-1,NA,NA,TRBV7-3,CASSLRGSTEAFF,TGTGCCAGCAGCTTGAGGGGGAGTACTGAAGCTTTCTTT
TRBJ2-2,NA,TRBD2,TRBV14,CASRRTSGTGELFF,TGTGCCAGCAGAAGGACTAGCGGGACCGGGGAGCTGTTTTTT
TRBJ1-1,NA,NA,TRBV6-5,CASRLSLLSTEAFF,TGTGCCAGTCGCTTATCTCTTTTGAGTACTGAAGCTTTCTTT
TRBJ2-4,NA,TRBD2,TRBV5-4,CASSRDYSAKNIQYF,TGTGCCAGCAGCAGGGACTACAGCGCCAAAAACATTCAGTACTTC
TRBJ1-1,NA,NA,TRBV7-8,CASSLDQNTEAFF,TGTGCCAGCAGCTTAGACCAGAACACTGAAGCTTTCTTT
TRBJ2-2,NA,NA,TRBV19,CASPDLTGELFF,TGTGCCAGTCCGGATCTGACCGGGGAGCTGTTTTTT
TRBJ1-5,NA,NA,TRBV29-1,CSAGTSNQPQHF,TGCAGCGCCGGGACAAGCAATCAGCCCCAGCATTTT
TRBJ1-5,NA,NA,TRBV9,CASSVGDTNQPQHF,TGTGCCAGCAGCGTCGGAGACACCAATCAGCCCCAGCATTTT
TRBJ1-5,NA,NA,TRBV28,CADLSNQPQHF,TGTGCCGACCTGAGCAATCAGCCCCAGCATTTT
TRBJ1-2,NA,TRBD1,TRBV5-8,CASSAGQAKRSGYTF,TGTGCCAGCAGCGCCGGACAGGCGAAAAGGAGTGGCTACACCTTC
TRBJ1-5,NA,NA,TRBV28,CASSVGGQPQHF,TGTGCCAGCAGTGTAGGTGGCCAGCCCCAGCATTTT
TRBJ2-1,NA,NA,TRBV6-5,CASSYSGRKISGEQFF,TGTGCCAGCAGTTACTCGGGCAGAAAGATTTCTGGGGAGCAGTTCTTC
TRBJ2-7,NA,TRBD2,TRBV11-2,CASSTTSGTLRFSYEQYF,TGTGCCAGCAGTACGACTAGCGGGACGCTTCGCTTCTCCTACGAGCAGTACTTC
TRBJ2-2,NA,TRBD1,TRBV5-4,CAMQGENTNTGELFF,TGTGCCATGCAGGGGGAGAACACGAACACCGGGGAGCTGTTTTTT
TRBJ2-4,NA,TRBD2,TRBV7-2,CASSWGLVGIQYF,TGTGCCAGCAGTTGGGGACTAGTCGGCATTCAGTACTTC
TRBJ1-2,once,NA,TRBV18,CASSPLQGSDNYGYTF,TGTGCCAGCTCACCCCTTCAGGGCTCGGATAACTATGGCTACACCTTC
TRBJ1-1,NA,TRBD1,TRBV7-9,CASASYQGADTEAFF,TGTGCCAGCGCCTCCTACCAGGGGGCGGACACTGAAGCTTTCTTT
TRBJ1-1,few,NA,TRBV6-1,CASRAVVGAEAFF,TGTGCCAGCAGGGCCGTGGTCGGGGCTGAAGCTTTCTTT
TRBJ1-3,NA,TRBD1,TRBV7-8,CASSPNRQGKTGNTIYF,TGTGCCAGCAGCCCTAACCGACAGGGAAAGACTGGAAACACCATATATTTT
TRBJ1-6,NA,TRBD1,TRBV10-3,CAISEGDSNSPLHF,TGTGCCATCAGCGAGGGGGACAGCAATTCACCCCTCCACTTT
TRBJ2-1,NA,NA,TRBV7-8,CASSLGGLAASYNEQFF,TGTGCCAGCAGCTTAGGGGGGCTAGCGGCCTCCTACAATGAGCAGTTCTTC
TRBJ2-2,NA,TRBD2,TRBV27,CASSLSGTSGRIGELFF,TGTGCCAGCAGTTTATCTGGGACTAGCGGGAGGATCGGGGAGCTGTTTTTT
TRBJ1-2,NA,NA,TRBV9,CASSASGAGGYTF,TGTGCCAGCAGCGCCTCAGGGGCGGGGGGCTACACCTTC
TRBJ1-2,NA,NA,TRBV29-1,CSASGADNYGYTF,TGCAGCGCCTCGGGGGCGGATAACTATGGCTACACCTTC
TRBJ2-7,NA,TRBD2,TRBV10-3,CAISDPSGRSSYEQYF,TGTGCCATCAGTGACCCGAGCGGGAGGAGCTCCTACGAGCAGTACTTC
TRBJ2-7,NA,TRBD2,TRBV9,CASSSYMAGGFHEQYF,TGTGCCAGCTCCTCTTATATGGCGGGAGGTTTCCACGAGCAGTACTTC